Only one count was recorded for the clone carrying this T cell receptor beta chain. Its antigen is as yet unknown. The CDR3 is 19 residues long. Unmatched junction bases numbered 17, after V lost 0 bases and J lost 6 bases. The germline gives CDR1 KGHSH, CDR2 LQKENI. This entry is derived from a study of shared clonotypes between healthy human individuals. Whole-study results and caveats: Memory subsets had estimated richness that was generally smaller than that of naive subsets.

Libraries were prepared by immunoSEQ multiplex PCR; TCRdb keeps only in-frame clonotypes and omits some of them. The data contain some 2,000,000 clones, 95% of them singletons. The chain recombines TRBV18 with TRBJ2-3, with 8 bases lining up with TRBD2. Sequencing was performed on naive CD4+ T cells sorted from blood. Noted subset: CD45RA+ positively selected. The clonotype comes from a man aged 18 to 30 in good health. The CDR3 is CASSPPNGDSGKGGDTQYF. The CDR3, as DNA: TGTGCCAGCTCACCACCGAATGGAGATAGCGGGAAGGGAGGGGATACGCAGTATTTT.